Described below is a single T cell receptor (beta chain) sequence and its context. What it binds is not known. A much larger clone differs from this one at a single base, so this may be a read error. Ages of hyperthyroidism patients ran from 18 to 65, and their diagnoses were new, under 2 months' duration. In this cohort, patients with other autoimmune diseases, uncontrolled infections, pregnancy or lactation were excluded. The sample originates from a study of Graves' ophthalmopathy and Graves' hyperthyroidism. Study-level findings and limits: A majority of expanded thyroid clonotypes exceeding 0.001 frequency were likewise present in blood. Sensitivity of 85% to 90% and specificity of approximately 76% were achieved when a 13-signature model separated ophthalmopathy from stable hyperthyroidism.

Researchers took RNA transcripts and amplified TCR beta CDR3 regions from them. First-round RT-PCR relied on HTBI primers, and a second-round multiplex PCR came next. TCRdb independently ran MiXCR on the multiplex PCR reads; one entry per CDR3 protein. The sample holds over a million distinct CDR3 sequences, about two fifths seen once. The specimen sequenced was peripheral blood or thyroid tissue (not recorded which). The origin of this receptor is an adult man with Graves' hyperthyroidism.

In DNA form, the CDR3 reads TGCAGTGCTGGAGATGAGCGGCAGGGGCCCTTC. Translated: CSAGDERQGPF. The genes are TRBV20-1 and TRBJ2-5; D might be TRBD1 (6 bases). Germline V CDR1 and CDR2: DFQATT, SNEGSKA (reference sequence). The CDR3 consists of 11 residues.